The clone carrying this T cell receptor (beta chain) was seen ten or more times. Its antigen is still unknown. TCRdb redid the calling of the 5' RACE reads with MiXCR, one entry per CDR3 protein. This table holds under 250,000 distinct CDR3 sequences, about 11% found once. These data belong to a study of CD8 T cells in ankylosing spondylitis. Points from the study as a whole: As reported, disease-linked clones showed significant enrichment in matched ankylosing spondylitis synovial fluid. A TCR beta motif of under ten highly homologous variants appeared characteristic of ankylosing spondylitis blood.

The CDR3 is made up of 15 amino acids. Germline-derived CDR1 and CDR2 are KGHSH and LQKENI. V gave up 0 bases and J gave up 5 bases; unmatched junction bases: 2. V and J are TRBV18 and TRBJ2-1, with 9 bases identical to TRBD2. The receptor was derived from a male donor with ankylosing spondylitis or in good health (not recorded which). Input material: blood, either unsorted or a sorted T cell fraction (not recorded which). The chain's CDR3 is CASSPPAGGDNEQFF. CDR3 in DNA: TGTGCCAGCTCACCACCCGCGGGGGGGGACAATGAGCAGTTCTTC.